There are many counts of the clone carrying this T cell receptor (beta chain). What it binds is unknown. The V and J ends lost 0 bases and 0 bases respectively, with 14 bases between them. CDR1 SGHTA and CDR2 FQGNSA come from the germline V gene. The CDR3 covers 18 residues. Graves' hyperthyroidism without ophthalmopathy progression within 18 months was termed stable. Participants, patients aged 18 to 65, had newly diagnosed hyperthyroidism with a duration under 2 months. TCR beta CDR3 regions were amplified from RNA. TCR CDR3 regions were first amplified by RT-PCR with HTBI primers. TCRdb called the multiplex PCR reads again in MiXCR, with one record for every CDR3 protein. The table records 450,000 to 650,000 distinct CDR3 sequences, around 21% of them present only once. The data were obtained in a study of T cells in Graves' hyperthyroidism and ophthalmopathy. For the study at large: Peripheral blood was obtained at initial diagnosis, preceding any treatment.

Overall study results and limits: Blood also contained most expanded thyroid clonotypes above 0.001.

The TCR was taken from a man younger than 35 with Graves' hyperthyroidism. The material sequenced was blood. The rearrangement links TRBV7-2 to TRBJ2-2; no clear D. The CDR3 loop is CASSLAPIRPTNTGELFF. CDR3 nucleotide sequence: TGTGCCAGCAGCTTAGCCCCCATCCGACCGACGAACACCGGGGAGCTGTTTTTT.